The 4 T cell receptor beta chains below come from one sample, sequenced in a study of control samples from healthy donors and cancer patients. Libraries were prepared by immunoSEQ multiplex PCR; TCRdb keeps only in-frame clonotypes and omits some of them. The sample carries 150,000 to 200,000 clones, 96% recorded once. The sequenced material came from blood. The origin of the receptors is a woman aged 25 to 39 in good health.

The CDR3 here is CASSPQGAPPYEQFF. CDR3 in DNA: TGTGCCAGTAGTCCACAGGGGGCGCCCCCCTATGAGCAGTTCTTC. The chain couples TRBV19 to TRBJ2-1; TRBD1 aligns across 9 bases. Germline V gene sequence: CDR1 LNHDA, CDR2 SQIVND (reference sequence). V trimming: 5 bases; J trimming: 8 bases; junction bases outside the gene matches: 10. CDR3 length: 15 amino acids.

The chain carries TRBV6-6 and TRBJ2-2; D not resolved. There are 14 residues in the CDR3. The germline V and J ends were trimmed by 5 bases and 6 bases, with 13 bases remaining between them. Germline CDR1 MNHNY, CDR2 SVGAGI (reference sequence). CDR3 nucleotides: TGTGCCAGCAGTCGATCAGTGATTCCCGGGGAGCTGTTTTTT. It is translated as CASSRSVIPGELFF.

The chain joins TRBV28 to TRBJ1-5, with D perhaps matching TRBD1 (6 bases). CDR1 and CDR2 from the germline V gene are MDHEN and SYDVKM. The V end lost 1 base, the J end lost 4 bases, and 11 bases lay between the germline ends. This CDR3 has 15 amino acids. The CDR3 DNA reads TGTGCCAGCAGTTTATTACAGGGAGGAAATCAGCCCCAGCATTTT. This sequence encodes CASSLLQGGNQPQHF.

This clone showed up just once. V and J are TRBV23-1 and TRBJ1-1; D is uncertain. TRBV23-1 is an ORF; its function is uncertain. The CDR3 totals 18 residues. V was clipped by 0 bases and J by 1 base, with 18 bases between them. The CDR3 region is CASSQSGNALPSNTEAFF. Here the CDR3 DNA reads TGCGCCAGCAGTCAATCTGGCAATGCGCTGCCCTCGAACACTGAAGCTTTCTTT.